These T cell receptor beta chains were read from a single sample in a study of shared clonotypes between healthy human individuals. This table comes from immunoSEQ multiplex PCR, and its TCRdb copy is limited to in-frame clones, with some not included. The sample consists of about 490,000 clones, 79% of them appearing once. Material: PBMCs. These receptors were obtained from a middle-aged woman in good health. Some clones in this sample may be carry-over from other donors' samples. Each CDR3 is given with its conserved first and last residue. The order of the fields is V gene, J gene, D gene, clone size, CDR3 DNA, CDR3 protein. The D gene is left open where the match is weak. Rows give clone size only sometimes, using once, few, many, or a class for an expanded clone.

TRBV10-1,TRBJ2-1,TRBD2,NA,TGCGCCAGCAGTGGTCGAGCGGGATTCGACAATGAGCAGTTCTTC,CASSGRAGFDNEQFF
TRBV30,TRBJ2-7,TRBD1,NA,TGTGCCTGGACCCGGGACAGCCACTACGAGCAGTACTTC,CAWTRDSHYEQYF
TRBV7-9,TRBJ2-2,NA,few,TGTGCCAGCAGCTTAGGGGCTTACACCGGGGAGCTGTTTTTT,CASSLGAYTGELFF
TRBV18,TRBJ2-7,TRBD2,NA,TGTGCCAGCTCACCAAAGATAGCGGGAGGAAGCTACGAGCAGTACTTC,CASSPKIAGGSYEQYF
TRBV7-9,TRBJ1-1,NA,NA,TGTGCCAGCAGCCCCGCCCTGGGTCGTCGGACTGAAGCTTTCTTT,CASSPALGRRTEAFF
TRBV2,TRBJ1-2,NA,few,TGTGCCAGCAGTGTGGAGACACCTTCGCACGGCTACACCTTC,CASSVETPSHGYTF
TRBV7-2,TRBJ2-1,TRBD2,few,TGTGCCAGCAGCATGGGACTAGCGGGACTAGCGGGGTACAATGAGCAGTTCTTC,CASSMGLAGLAGYNEQFF
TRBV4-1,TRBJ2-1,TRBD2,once,TGCGCCAGCAGCCAAGAAGAGACTAGCCCGCCCCGTGAGCAGTTCTTC,CASSQEETSPPREQFF
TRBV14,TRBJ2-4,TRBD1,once,TGTGCCAGCAGCCAGAGACAGGGGGCTGTAGCCAAAAACATTCAGTACTTC,CASSQRQGAVAKNIQYF
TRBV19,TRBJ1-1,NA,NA,TGTGCCAGTAGTATCGAGAACACTGAAGCTTTCTTT,CASSIENTEAFF
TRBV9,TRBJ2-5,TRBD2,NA,TGTGCCAGCAGCCAAGATCGGCTAGCGGGAGGAGAGACCCAGTACTTC,CASSQDRLAGGETQYF
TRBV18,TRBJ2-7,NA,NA,TGTGCCAGCTCACCTGGCGGGGGCGGGGAGCAGTACTTC,CASSPGGGGEQYF
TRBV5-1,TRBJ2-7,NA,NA,TGCGCCAGCAGCTTAACGGACAGAGCCTACGAGCAGTACTTC,CASSLTDRAYEQYF
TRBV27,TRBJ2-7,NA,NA,TGTGCCAGCGAACCCCGGGACAAGACCTACGAGCAGTACTTC,CASEPRDKTYEQYF
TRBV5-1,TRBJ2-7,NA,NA,TGCGCCAGCAGCTTTCCCCCCTACGAGCAGTACTTC,CASSFPPYEQYF
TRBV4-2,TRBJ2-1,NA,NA,TGTGCCAGCAGCCAGACTACCCGCTCCTACAATGAGCAGTTCTTC,CASSQTTRSYNEQFF
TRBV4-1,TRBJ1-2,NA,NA,TGCGCCAGCAGCCACAGATCCGGGACTTATAACTATGGCTACACCTTC,CASSHRSGTYNYGYTF
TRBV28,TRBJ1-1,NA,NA,TGTGCCAGCGGGTGGGGTGGGACTGAAGCTTTCTTT,CASGWGGTEAFF
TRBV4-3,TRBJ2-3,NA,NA,TGCGCCAGCAGCCAAGGAGATAGCACAGATACGCAGTATTTT,CASSQGDSTDTQYF
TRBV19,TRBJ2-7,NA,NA,TGTGCCAGTACGTCAGGAGACTACGAGCAGTACTTC,CASTSGDYEQYF
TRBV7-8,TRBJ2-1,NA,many,TGTGCCAGCCAGGGGTACAACAATGAGCAGTTCTTC,CASQGYNNEQFF
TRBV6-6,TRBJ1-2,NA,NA,TGTGCCGTCTCGTCGGGGGAGGACTATGGCTACACCTTC,CAVSSGEDYGYTF
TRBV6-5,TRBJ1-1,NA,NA,TGTGCCAGCAGACGGGGAAATGAAAACACTGAAGCTTTCTTT,CASRRGNENTEAFF
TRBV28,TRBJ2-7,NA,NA,TGTGCCAGCCACACCTTGTATGGGGACGGAGGTGACTACGAGCAGTACTTC,CASHTLYGDGGDYEQYF
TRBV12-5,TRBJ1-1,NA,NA,TGTGCTAGTGGTTTGACACGGGCAGCTTTCTTT,CASGLTRAAFF
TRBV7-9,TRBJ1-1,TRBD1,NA,TGTGCCAGCAGCTCCGGTAGACAGGGGAGCACTGAAGCTTTCTTT,CASSSGRQGSTEAFF
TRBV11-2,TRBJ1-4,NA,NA,TGTGCCAGCAGCTTCGGGTCCCGGGCAGCTAATGAAAAACTGTTTTTT,CASSFGSRAANEKLFF
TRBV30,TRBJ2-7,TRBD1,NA,TGTGCCTGGAGTGTTGGGACAGGCTACGAGCAGTACTTC,CAWSVGTGYEQYF
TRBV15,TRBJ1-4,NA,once,TGTGCCACCAGCGGGTCCCCACGACAGCTCACAAATGAAAAACTGTTTTTT,CATSGSPRQLTNEKLFF
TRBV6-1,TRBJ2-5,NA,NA,TGTGCCAGCAGTGAAGGGGCCCAAGAGACCCAGTACTTC,CASSEGAQETQYF
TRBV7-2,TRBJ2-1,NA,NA,TGTGCCAGCAGCAGGCCGGGACGACAAAATGAGCAGTTCTTC,CASSRPGRQNEQFF
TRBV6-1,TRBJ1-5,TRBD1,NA,TGTGCCAGCAGTACCCGGGACAGGGGCAATCAGCCCCAGCATTTT,CASSTRDRGNQPQHF
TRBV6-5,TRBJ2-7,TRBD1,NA,TGTGCCAGCAGTCCCGGGACAGGGGGCGGTTACGAGCAGTACTTC,CASSPGTGGGYEQYF
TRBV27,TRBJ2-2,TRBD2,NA,TGTGCCAGCAGCAAGCGGGAGAACACCGGGGAGCTGTTTTTT,CASSKRENTGELFF
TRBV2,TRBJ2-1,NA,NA,TGTGCCAGCAGTGGATGGGAGGAGGGTGAGCAGTTCTTC,CASSGWEEGEQFF
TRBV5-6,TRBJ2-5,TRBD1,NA,TGTGCCAGCAGCGGGGCCAACAGGGGGGAGACCCAGTACTTC,CASSGANRGETQYF
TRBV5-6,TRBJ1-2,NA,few,TGTGCCAGCAGCTTGTGGTCTGGGGCGGCCTATGGCTACACCTTC,CASSLWSGAAYGYTF
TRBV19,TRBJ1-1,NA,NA,TGTGCCAGTAGTATGGGAGGGCTCGTGAACACTGAAGCTTTCTTT,CASSMGGLVNTEAFF
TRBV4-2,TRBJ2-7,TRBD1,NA,TGTGCCAGCAGCCAACGACAGGGGACCTACGAGCAGTACTTC,CASSQRQGTYEQYF
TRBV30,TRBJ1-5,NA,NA,TGTGCCTCCCGAACTCCAAATCAGCCCCAGCATTTT,CASRTPNQPQHF
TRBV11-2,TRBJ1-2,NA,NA,TGTGCCAGCAGCTTAGCAGTTGCTAACTATGGCTACACCTTC,CASSLAVANYGYTF
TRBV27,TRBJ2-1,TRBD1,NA,TGTGCCAGCAGACAACAGGGGTTTGGTGGTGAGCAGTTCTTC,CASRQQGFGGEQFF
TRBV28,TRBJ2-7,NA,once,TGTGCCAGCAGTGGGCGAATCGAGCAGTACTTC,CASSGRIEQYF
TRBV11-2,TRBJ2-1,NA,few,TGTGCCAGCAGCACCCAACCGGGACTCTACCACAATGAGCAGTTCTTC,CASSTQPGLYHNEQFF
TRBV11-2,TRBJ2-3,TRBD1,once,TGTGCCAGCAGCTTAGATCGAGGGCGGCAGGGGGCAGGAGATACGCAGTATTTT,CASSLDRGRQGAGDTQYF
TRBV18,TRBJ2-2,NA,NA,TGTGCCAGCTCACCACCGCAGGTCAGGGCCGCGAACACCGGGGAGCTGTTTTTT,CASSPPQVRAANTGELFF